These T cell receptor beta chains were read from a single sample in a study of T cell responses to AZD1222 COVID-19 vaccine. The protocol was immunoSEQ multiplex PCR, while the TCRdb copy is restricted to in-frame clones and leaves out a portion. Among 150,000 to 200,000 clones listed, 94% were seen once. This specimen was peripheral blood, taken on day 0 of AZD1222 vaccination. Receptors originate from an adult in good health. Both conserved end residues are part of each CDR3. D genes are given only for firm matches. Some rows have no size entry. The others give once, few or many, or a class for an expanded clone.

V gene	clone size	D gene	J gene	CDR3 protein	CDR3 DNA
TRBV14	few	NA	TRBJ1-6	CASSQKLNSPLHF	TGTGCCAGCAGCCAAAAGCTCAATTCACCCCTCCACTTT
TRBV6-2/TRBV6-3	NA	NA	TRBJ2-5	CASSFRGRARADQETQYF	TGTGCCAGCAGTTTTAGGGGCCGAGCGCGGGCAGACCAAGAGACCCAGTACTTC
TRBV9	NA	NA	TRBJ2-7	CASSAGLSYEQYF	TGTGCCAGCAGCGCGGGACTCTCCTACGAGCAGTACTTC
TRBV7-6	NA	NA	TRBJ2-7	CASSLAASEEQYF	TGTGCCAGCAGCTTAGCGGCGTCCGAGGAGCAGTACTTC
TRBV6-5	NA	NA	TRBJ1-3	CASSYRNTIYF	TGTGCCAGCAGTTACCGAAACACCATATATTTT
TRBV29-1	NA	NA	TRBJ1-1	CSVAKRTGVNTEAFF	TGCAGCGTTGCCAAGAGGACGGGGGTAAACACTGAAGCTTTCTTT
TRBV28	NA	NA	TRBJ1-2	CASSFPGQLDGYTF	TGTGCCAGCAGTTTCCCCGGACAGCTCGATGGCTACACCTTC
TRBV16	once	TRBD1	TRBJ2-1	CASSQMGQGVLEQFF	TGTGCCAGCAGCCAAATGGGACAGGGGGTTCTTGAGCAGTTCTTC
TRBV4-2	NA	TRBD2	TRBJ2-1	CASSQDPRTSGISYNEQFF	TGTGCCAGCAGCCAAGACCCCCGGACTAGCGGGATTTCCTACAATGAGCAGTTCTTC
TRBV29-1	NA	TRBD2	TRBJ2-3	CSVGSGGATDTQYF	TGCAGCGTTGGATCCGGGGGGGCCACAGATACGCAGTATTTT
TRBV12-5	NA	NA	TRBJ1-5	CASGFGGNQPQHF	TGTGCTAGTGGTTTTGGGGGCAATCAGCCCCAGCATTTT
TRBV27	once	TRBD2	TRBJ2-1	CASSLLAGGGEQFF	TGTGCCAGCAGTTTACTAGCGGGAGGGGGTGAGCAGTTCTTC
TRBV14	NA	NA	TRBJ1-5	CASSQFGNQPQHF	TGTGCCAGCAGCCAATTCGGAAATCAGCCCCAGCATTTT
TRBV4-1	NA	TRBD2	TRBJ2-1	CASSHRLAGGNEQFF	TGCGCCAGCAGCCACCGACTAGCGGGAGGGAATGAGCAGTTCTTC